The clone carrying this T cell receptor (beta chain) has at least ten counts. RNA transcripts served as the template for amplifying TCR beta CDR3 regions. The study used the HTBI primer set for a first-round RT-PCR of the TCR CDR3. MiXCR, applied by TCRdb to the multiplex PCR reads, yields one record per CDR3 protein. The sample shows under 400,000 distinct CDR3 sequences, more than 11% of them seen only once. With V trimmed by 5 bases and J by 0 bases, 12 bases remained unmatched. The CDR3 extends over 17 amino acids. This specimen belongs to a study of T cells in Graves' hyperthyroidism and ophthalmopathy. Patients were aged 18 to 65, had disease duration under 2 months, and had newly diagnosed hyperthyroidism.

The V and J genes are TRBV12-3 or TRBV12-4 and TRBJ1-2; 7 nucleotides agree with TRBD1. Sequenced: blood. The TCR sequence derives from a woman in her sixties with Graves' hyperthyroidism. The chain's CDR3 is CASSPGTAQRSNYGYTF. CDR3 DNA sequence: TGTGCCAGCAGTCCCGGGACAGCCCAACGCTCTAACTATGGCTACACCTTC.